The 18 T cell receptor beta chains below come from one sample, sequenced in a study of T cell repertoires in cytomegalovirus infection. Their recognized antigens are unknown. TCRdb re-derived calls from the reads in MiXCR, one entry per CDR3 protein. The table shows 680,000 or so distinct CDR3 sequences, with around a third occurring only once. This specimen consisted of cultured PBMCs, obtained from culture after CMV antigen stimulation. The receptor set was obtained from a human donor in good health (CMV status not recorded). Some clones in this sample may be carry-over from other donors' samples.

V gene TRBV24-1 combines with J gene TRBJ2-3, with D perhaps given as TRBD1 or TRBD2 (5 bases each). Germline loops: CDR1 KGHDR, CDR2 SFDVKD. The CDR3 covers 14 residues. V dropped 3 bases and J dropped 2 bases, with 8 bases sitting between them. DNA for the CDR3: TGTGCCACCAGTGATCGGGACCACACAGATACGCAGTATTTT. Residues: CATSDRDHTDTQYF.

This clonotype was counted between two and nine times. The rearrangement links TRBV4-2 to TRBJ2-5; 8 bases line up with TRBD2. The CDR3 contains 16 residues. V lost 1 base and J lost 5; bases outside the gene matches: 9. The germline V gene encodes CDR1 LGHNA and CDR2 YNFKEQ. CDR3 nucleotides: TGTGCCAGCAGCCAAGGGTCGGGGCTAGCGGGTGAGACCCAGTACTTC. It encodes CASSQGSGLAGETQYF.

The chain has TRBV4-1 and TRBJ2-2; TRBD2 might be the D (6 bases). CDR3 length: 14 amino acids. Trimming removed 1 base at V and 7 bases at J, with 10 bases between. Germline assignment: CDR1 MGHRA and CDR2 YSYEKL. The DNA of the CDR3 is TGCGCCAGCAGCCAAGTTCAGGGAGGCGGGGAGCTGTTTTTT. Translation: CASSQVQGGGELFF.

J is TRBJ2-1 and V is TRBV6-2 or TRBV6-3; D remains unclear. This CDR3 spans 11 amino acids. Germline V gene sequence: CDR1 MNHEY, CDR2 SVGEGT. The germline V and J ends were trimmed by 7 bases and 10 bases, with 11 bases remaining between them. CDR3 DNA sequence: TGTGCCAGCACTCGGACCGGGGAGCAGTTCTTC. Its protein product is CASTRTGEQFF.

This clonotype has a count of ten or more. CDR3 nucleotides: TGTGCCAGCAGCTTAAGGACTAGCGGTTCCTACAATGAGCAGTTCTTC. Translating it yields CASSLRTSGSYNEQFF. The V call is TRBV7-2, the J call TRBJ2-1; 10 positions agree with TRBD2. The length of the CDR3 is 16 residues. Germline values: CDR1 SGHTA, CDR2 FQGNSA. V shed 2 bases and J 1 base; nucleotides not matched to a gene: 2.

The V gene is TRBV12-3 or TRBV12-4, the J gene TRBJ1-2, with no clear D. The CDR3 extends over 15 amino acids. V was shortened by 5 bases and J by 0 bases, with 13 bases between the two germline ends. DNA for the CDR3: TGTGCCAGCAGTCCCCGGGGAGCCACTAACTATGGCTACACCTTC. Protein sequence: CASSPRGATNYGYTF.

This clonotype was recorded at least ten times. This chain uses TRBV7-2 with TRBJ1-1, with 8 positions matching TRBD1. The germline gives CDR1 SGHTA, CDR2 FQGNSA. After removal of 1 base from V and 1 base from J, the junction contained 11 bases not matched to a gene. This CDR3 is built from 18 residues. CDR3 sequence reads: CASSLGRGRLKRNTEAFF. In DNA, the CDR3 is TGTGCCAGCAGCTTAGGCAGGGGGCGCTTAAAGAGGAACACTGAAGCTTTCTTT.

This chain joins TRBV19 and TRBJ1-5; possible D gene TRBD1, 5 bases. The V end was cut by 3 bases, the J end by 4 bases, with 13 bases between. CDR1 and CDR2 from the germline V gene are LNHDA and SQIVND (reference sequence). The CDR3 is made up of 15 amino acids. The CDR3 nucleotides are TGTGCCAGTAGTATTGAGAAGGGACTGAATCAGCCCCAGCATTTT. It specifies CASSIEKGLNQPQHF.

The chain has TRBV6-8 and TRBJ1-1; D unclear. Trimming took 0 bases from V and 8 from J, leaving 13 bases between them. The CDR3 sequence is 14 residues long. Germline assignment: CDR1 MNHGY and CDR2 SAAAGT. The DNA for the CDR3 is TGTGCCAGCAGTTACTCGATGGGGATTGACGAAGCTTTCTTT. Encoded protein: CASSYSMGIDEAFF.

Concerning this clonotype itself: The junction differs from germline at one of its ends, possibly a read error. The rearrangement links TRBV6-6 to TRBJ1-5, with a weak D call TRBD1 (6 bases). Germline V gene lookup returns CDR1 MNHNY and CDR2 SVGAGI (reference sequence). The CDR3 has 15 residues. In DNA form, the CDR3 reads TGTGCCAGCAGGGGGACATCCTTAGGTAGTCAGCCCCAGCGTTTT. This encodes CASRGTSLGSQPQRF.

The chain is built from TRBV12-3 or TRBV12-4 and TRBJ1-1; D gene unclear. With 6 bases removed from V and 0 bases from J, the gap between germline ends came to 8 bases. The CDR3 spans 13 residues. The CDR3 is CASRMDLNTEAFF. CDR3 DNA sequence: TGTGCCAGCAGAATGGACCTGAACACTGAAGCTTTCTTT.

This clonotype has just a few counts. V gene TRBV20-1 combines with J gene TRBJ2-7; D is unresolved. Looked up from germline, CDR1 is DFQATT and CDR2 is SNEGSKA (reference sequence). Between the trimmed V and J ends, which lost 0 bases and 7 bases, there was a span of 13 bases. The CDR3 is made up of 13 amino acids. The CDR3 protein is CSARELSNGEQYF. The DNA of the CDR3 is TGCAGTGCTAGAGAACTTTCCAATGGTGAGCAGTACTTC.

This clonotype has a count of ten or more. The chain combines TRBV7-2 with TRBJ1-2; D not resolved. This CDR3 has 15 residues. Deletions cut 3 bases from V and 0 bases from J, with 11 bases between. Germline values: CDR1 SGHTA, CDR2 FQGNSA. In DNA, the CDR3 is TGTGCCAGCAGCTTCGGTACGGCTACTAACTATGGCTACACCTTC. Protein: CASSFGTATNYGYTF.

The chain employs TRBV7-2 and TRBJ2-1; 8 bases align to TRBD1. Germline-derived CDR1 and CDR2 are SGHTA and FQGNSA. The CDR3 extends over 13 amino acids. The V segment lost 5 bases and the J segment 8 bases; nucleotides outside the gene matches: 5. CDR3 sequence (DNA): TGTGCCAGCAGCAAACAGGGGGGAGATGAGCAGTTCTTC. This translates into CASSKQGGDEQFF.

This chain links TRBV19 with TRBJ1-2; 10 bases map to TRBD1. V trimming: 8 bases; J trimming: 8 bases; junction bases outside the gene matches: 14. In germline, CDR1 is LNHDA, CDR2 SQIVND (reference sequence). CDR3 size: 15 residues. CDR3 nucleotide sequence: TGTGCCAGTCGAGGGACAGGGGAGGGATATGGCGGCTACACCTTC. Translating gives CASRGTGEGYGGYTF.

This clonotype was recorded a few times. This chain uses TRBV7-8 with TRBJ2-3; 12 nucleotides match TRBD2. CDR1 SGHVS and CDR2 FQNEAQ come from the germline V gene. Losses at the gene ends were 5 bases for V and 0 bases for J; bases not matched to a gene: 6. The CDR3 spans 17 residues. Here the CDR3 reads CASSEGLAGGSTDTQYF. The CDR3, as DNA: TGTGCCAGCAGCGAAGGGCTAGCGGGGGGGAGCACAGATACGCAGTATTTT. The entire variable domain, with the rest obtained from reference TRBV7-8 and TRBJ2-3, is as follows: GAGVSQSPRYKVAKRGQDVALRCDPISGHVSLFWYQQALGQGPEFLTYFQNEAQLDKSGLPSDRFFAERPEGSVSTLKIQRTQQEDSAVYLCASSEGLAGGSTDTQYFGPGTRLTVL.

The V gene is TRBV9, the J gene TRBJ1-3, with a weak D call TRBD1 (6 bases). This CDR3 has 17 residues. Germline V gives CDR1 SGDLS, CDR2 YYNGEE. V shed 1 base and J shed 3 bases, with 17 bases lying between them. CDR3 DNA sequence: TGTGCCAGCAGCGTAAATCCGTCAGGCAGGGGTGGAAACACCATATATTTT. Its protein is CASSVNPSGRGGNTIYF.

This clonotype was detected only a few times. The chain is built from TRBV6-2 or TRBV6-3 and TRBJ2-7; a possible D gene is TRBD1 (6 bases). This CDR3 comprises 15 residues. Per the germline V gene, CDR1 is MNHEY and CDR2 is SVGEGT. Trimming removed 6 bases from V and 1 base from J, with 16 bases in between. The CDR3 nucleotides read TGTGCCAGCAGAGTAACAGGGAAGGGATCCTACGAGCAGTACTTC. Amino acid sequence: CASRVTGKGSYEQYF.